The sequence of this TCR beta chain was determined in a study of T cell repertoires in cytomegalovirus infection. Study background: It can be stated that public TCR beta signatures indicated CMV infection as well as a matching HLA type.

TCRdb redid the calling of the reads with MiXCR, one entry per CDR3 protein. The sample has almost 500,000 distinct CDR3 sequences, about 11% seen once; the top ten hold about 10%. Points from the study as a whole: The response measured ex vivo was dominated by TCR beta clonotypes (HLA-C-restricted and CMV-specific).

V shed 4 bases, J shed 2 bases, and the junction held 14 bases outside the gene matches. Germline values: CDR1 SGDLS, CDR2 YYNGEE. This CDR3 region has 19 residues. About this clonotype itself: No antigen is known for it.

The chain couples TRBV9 to TRBJ2-6, with TRBD1 matching 8 bases. The sample taken for sequencing was PBMCs. The sequence was obtained from a human donor in good health (CMV status not recorded). Some clones in this sample may be carry-over from other donors' samples. The CDR3 DNA reads as TGTGCCAGCAGCCCTGTGGTAGGGCAGGGGGCGGCTGGGGCCAACGTCCTGACTTTC. Amino acids: CASSPVVGQGAAGANVLTF.